This entry concerns a single T cell receptor (beta chain). Its antigen is as yet unknown. Sequencing was limited to surgery cases with top T cell transcript signatures in brain tissue. Before surgery, patients took at least one anti-epileptic drug. Germline V gene lookup returns CDR1 MNHEY and CDR2 SMNVEV (reference sequence). The CDR3 is made up of 18 amino acids. Trimming left V 2 bases short and J 5 bases short, with 24 bases between. This sample was taken from a study of brain T cells in children with intractable seizures. Notes on the study in general: Known viral epitope-specific CDR3s closely matched each case's top public brain CDR3. Viral specificity was inferred only from CDR3 similarity; HCMV serostatus was unknown.

Sequenced by immunoSEQ multiplex PCR; TCRdb stores in-frame clones only, minus some. The sample has 4,500 to 5,500 clones; about 91% are singletons. The source is a boy younger than two with focal cortical dysplasia and intractable seizures. This chain links TRBV27 with TRBJ2-5; possibly TRBD1 for D (6 bases). The starting material was resected brain tissue, obtained at surgery. The CDR3, as DNA: TGTGCCAGCAGTTTAGCTCACGACAGGAGCCATCCTTGGGAGACCCAGTACTTC. Its translation is CASSLAHDRSHPWETQYF.